What follows are 12 T cell receptor beta chains derived from one specimen sequenced in a study of T cell responses to AZD1222 COVID-19 vaccine. Profiling relied on immunoSEQ multiplex PCR, and the TCRdb table lists in-frame clones only, not all of them. The sample holds 100,000 to 150,000 clones, around 93% seen once. The sample consisted of peripheral blood, taken on day 0 of AZD1222 vaccination. The origin of the receptors is an adult in good health.

This chain links TRBV2 with TRBJ1-1; 7 bases line up with TRBD1. In germline, CDR1 is SNHLY, CDR2 FYNNEI. This CDR3 contains 14 residues. V shed 6 bases and J 11 bases; nucleotides not matched to a gene: 15. The CDR3 nucleotides are TGTGCCAGCAGAGCGAGACAGGGAGGGATTGTGGCTTTCTTT. Translating it yields CASRARQGGIVAFF.

The CDR3 DNA reads TGTGCCACCAGCAGAGTAAAAGATGAGCAGTTCTTC. Its protein product is CATSRVKDEQFF. The rearrangement uses TRBV15 and TRBJ2-1; D uncertain. Germline V CDR1 and CDR2: LNHNV, YYDKDF (reference sequence). Trimming removed 1 base from V and 8 bases from J, with 6 bases in between. This CDR3 has 12 amino acids.

The chain employs TRBV7-9 and TRBJ1-6; D remains ambiguous. The V end was cut by 6 bases, the J end by 8 bases, with 17 bases between. Germline CDR1 SEHNR, CDR2 FQNEAQ (reference sequence). This CDR3 contains 15 residues. For the CDR3, the DNA is TGTGCCAGCAGGGCGGACTTTCCGGCCTATTCACCCCTCCACTTT. Its protein is CASRADFPAYSPLHF.

The V and J genes are TRBV3-1 (or the pseudogene TRBV3-2) and TRBJ2-2, with 7 bases lining up with TRBD2. V lost 3 bases to trimming and J lost 5 bases; unmatched junction nucleotides: 15. The CDR3 contains 18 residues. The germline CDR1 and CDR2 sequences are LGHDT and YNNKEL (reference sequence). The DNA for the CDR3 is TGTGCCAGCAGCCACCTTATGGGGCGGGAGTCGCAAACCGGGGAGCTGTTTTTT. The encoded protein is CASSHLMGRESQTGELFF.

The rearrangement uses TRBV6-6 and TRBJ2-1; D ambiguous. Germline V lookup: CDR1 MNHNY, CDR2 SVGAGI (reference sequence). The CDR3 is 12 residues long. As DNA, the CDR3 is TGTGCTACGAAAAGTTCCTACAATGAGCAGTTCTTC. Translation: CATKSSYNEQFF.

The rearrangement joins TRBV5-1 to TRBJ1-3; 8 nucleotides line up with TRBD1. With 0 bases clipped from V and 4 bases from J, the junction kept 3 bases outside the gene matches. This CDR3 region has 15 residues. Germline V lookup: CDR1 SGHRS, CDR2 YFSETQ. The CDR3 reads CASSLARGPGNTIYF. The CDR3 bases are TGCGCCAGCAGCTTGGCCAGGGGGCCAGGAAACACCATATATTTT.

The V and J genes are TRBV9 and TRBJ1-3; TRBD1 is a possible D gene (5 bases). Trimming removed 0 bases from V and 4 bases from J, with 8 bases in between. Germline V gives CDR1 SGDLS, CDR2 YYNGEE. This CDR3 spans 14 amino acids. In DNA, the CDR3 is TGTGCCAGCAGCGTAGTAGGGACCGGAAACACCATATATTTT. This encodes CASSVVGTGNTIYF.

CDR3 region: CASSPLAERGNEQFF. In nucleotides, the CDR3 is TGTGCCAGCAGCCCTCTAGCGGAGCGGGGAAATGAGCAGTTCTTC. The chain links TRBV6-2 or TRBV6-3 to TRBJ2-1; the match to TRBD2 covers 7 bases. V lost 6 bases to trimming and J lost 7 bases; unmatched junction nucleotides: 12. The V gene's germline CDR1 is MNHEY and CDR2 SVGEGT. CDR3 size: 15 residues.

The V call is TRBV5-4, the J call TRBJ1-5; D call uncertain. Germline loops: CDR1 SGHNT, CDR2 YYREEE (reference sequence). Between the trimmed V and J ends, which lost 3 bases and 3 bases, there was a span of 4 bases. The length of the CDR3 is 12 residues. CDR3 protein: CASSYYNQPQHF. The CDR3 nucleotides read TGTGCCAGCAGCTACTACAATCAGCCCCAGCATTTT.

The CDR3 coding sequence is TGCGCCAGCAGCTGGGAGGTCTCCTGGGGCAACTACGAGCAGTACTTC. This sequence encodes CASSWEVSWGNYEQYF. The rearrangement uses TRBV5-1 and TRBJ2-7; maybe TRBD2 (6 bases). Trimming removed 3 bases from V and 3 bases from J, with 19 bases in between. The CDR3 has 16 amino acids. Germline V lookup: CDR1 SGHRS, CDR2 YFSETQ.

The chain carries TRBV6-5 and TRBJ1-1, with D unclear. The CDR3 contains 13 residues. Germline loops: CDR1 MNHEY, CDR2 SVGAGI. V lost 6 bases and J 1 base, leaving 9 bases between the germline ends. CDR3 nucleotide sequence: TGTGCCAGCAGCCAAATCCCGAACACTGAAGCTTTCTTT. Protein: CASSQIPNTEAFF.

Only a few counts were recorded for this clone. The V and J genes are TRBV27 and TRBJ2-7, with 8 bases matching TRBD1. This CDR3 contains 14 residues. Per the germline V gene, CDR1 is MNHEY and CDR2 is SMNVEV (reference sequence). V gave up 11 bases and J gave up 6 bases; unmatched junction bases: 15. The CDR3 DNA is TGTGCCGGGGAATCAGGGGGCTATTGCCCCGAGCAGTACTTC. Its protein is CAGESGGYCPEQYF.